The subject of this entry is one T cell receptor (beta chain). Its specificity is unknown. The ends were cut back, 4 bases at V and 8 bases at J, with 28 bases in the middle. This CDR3 is 18 amino acids long. Germline lookup yields CDR1 SGHVS and CDR2 FQNEAQ. Generated by immunoSEQ multiplex PCR, the TCRdb table keeps only in-frame clones and is missing some. The data show over 55,000 clones, 65% to 80% seen once. These data belong to a study of T cell responses to AZD1222 COVID-19 vaccine. Study findings and constraints: Baseline seropositivity occurred in only a handful of AZD1222 recipients.

The source was peripheral blood, collected 28 days after the second AZD1222 dose. J is TRBJ2-3 and V is TRBV7-8, with D maybe TRBD2 (5 bases). The sequence was obtained from an adult who received the AZD1222 COVID-19 vaccine. CDR3 loop: CASSYRGFSDVGQSTQYF. As DNA, the CDR3 is TGTGCCAGCAGCTATCGCGGGTTCTCCGATGTGGGCCAGTCTACGCAGTATTTT.